This TCR beta chain was found in a study of T cells in Graves' hyperthyroidism and ophthalmopathy. Uncontrolled infection, other autoimmune disease, pregnancy or lactation led to exclusion. This clonotype came up many times. The antigen remains unidentified. Points from the study as a whole: In validation, the model predicted ophthalmopathy. These predictions came a median roughly 7.1 months before onset.

The TCR beta CDR3 regions underwent amplification using RNA transcripts as the source. The HTBI primer set drove a first-round RT-PCR of the TCR CDR3. TCRdb analysed the multiplex PCR reads with MiXCR anew, one entry per CDR3 protein. The sample yields 540,000 or so distinct CDR3 sequences, approximately 44% seen once. This receptor was obtained from an adult woman with Graves' disease, either hyperthyroidism or ophthalmopathy (not recorded which). Sequenced: peripheral blood or thyroid tissue (not recorded which).

CDR3 DNA: TGTGCCAGCATACAGGGGACCTTTAGCTTCGAGCAGTACTTC. Amino acids: CASIQGTFSFEQYF. The chain has TRBV6-1 and TRBJ2-7, with TRBD1 matching 7 bases. The CDR3 is 14 residues long. In germline, CDR1 is MNHNS, CDR2 SASEGT. The V gene end was trimmed by 7 bases and the J gene end by 6 bases; junction bases not matched to a gene: 12.